Listed below are T cell receptor beta chains from one sample, sequenced in a study of CD8 T cells in Susac syndrome. TCRdb reprocessed the immunoSEQ multiplex PCR reads via MiXCR and lists one record per CDR3 protein. The sample records approximately 190,000 distinct CDR3 sequences, approximately 95% being singletons. The sequenced sample consisted of CD8+ T cells from PBMCs. The source of these receptors is a human donor with Susac syndrome. Each CDR3 is given with its conserved first and last residue. The D gene is left open where the match is weak. Size is stated for part of the rows, as once, few or many counts, or as a class when the clone is expanded.

abundance: .
v_gene: TRBV20-1
d_gene: .
j_gene: TRBJ2-7
CDR3nt: TGCAGTGCTACAGGGAGGGGGGACTTC
CDR3aa: CSATGRGDF

abundance: .
v_gene: TRBV6-5
d_gene: .
j_gene: TRBJ2-1
CDR3nt: TGTGCCAGCAGTTACTCAGGGGAGAGCTCCTACAATGAGCAGTTCTTC
CDR3aa: CASSYSGESSYNEQFF

abundance: .
v_gene: TRBV7-7
d_gene: .
j_gene: TRBJ2-7
CDR3nt: TGTGCTAGCAGCTTGGGCCGGGAAAGCTCCTACGAGCAGTACTTC
CDR3aa: CASSLGRESSYEQYF

abundance: .
v_gene: TRBV7-9
d_gene: .
j_gene: TRBJ2-5
CDR3nt: TGTGCCAGCAGCTTAGCGCGGTCCAGTAAGGAGGAAGAGACCCAGTACTTC
CDR3aa: CASSLARSSKEEETQYF

abundance: .
v_gene: TRBV6-6
d_gene: TRBD2
j_gene: TRBJ2-7
CDR3nt: TGTGCCAGCAGTTATGGCGGGGGGACGATATACTACGAGCAGTACTTC
CDR3aa: CASSYGGGTIYYEQYF

abundance: .
v_gene: TRBV4-1
d_gene: TRBD1
j_gene: TRBJ2-7
CDR3nt: TGCGCCAGCAGCCCCCAAACCGGGACAGGGAAATTTGAGCAGTACTTC
CDR3aa: CASSPQTGTGKFEQYF

abundance: once
v_gene: TRBV28
d_gene: TRBD1
j_gene: TRBJ2-5
CDR3nt: TGTGCCAGCAGTCTTGACAGGGGGCCTCGGGAGACCCAGTACTTC
CDR3aa: CASSLDRGPRETQYF

abundance: .
v_gene: TRBV13
d_gene: TRBD2
j_gene: TRBJ2-5
CDR3nt: TGTGCCAGCAGCTTCCTAGCGGGAGCGGGAAAGACCCAGTACTTC
CDR3aa: CASSFLAGAGKTQYF

abundance: .
v_gene: TRBV25-1
d_gene: TRBD1
j_gene: TRBJ1-1
CDR3nt: TGTGCCAGCAGTGAACGACAGGGCCCTGAAGCTTTCTTT
CDR3aa: CASSERQGPEAFF

abundance: .
v_gene: TRBV9
d_gene: .
j_gene: TRBJ1-1
CDR3nt: TGTGCCAGCAGCGGGAGGGACGGCACTGAAGCTTTCTTT
CDR3aa: CASSGRDGTEAFF

abundance: .
v_gene: TRBV2
d_gene: .
j_gene: TRBJ1-5
CDR3nt: TGTGCCAGCAATTCCCGACACAATCAGCCCCAGCATTTT
CDR3aa: CASNSRHNQPQHF

abundance: .
v_gene: TRBV29-1
d_gene: .
j_gene: TRBJ1-2
CDR3nt: TGCAGCGCCCAGCCAGGGGAAAGCTATGGCTACACCTTC
CDR3aa: CSAQPGESYGYTF

abundance: .
v_gene: TRBV3-1
d_gene: TRBD2
j_gene: TRBJ2-1
CDR3nt: TGTGCCAGCAGCAGGACTAGCGGGGGGCAGTACAATGAGCAGTTCTTC
CDR3aa: CASSRTSGGQYNEQFF

abundance: .
v_gene: TRBV12-3/TRBV12-4
d_gene: .
j_gene: TRBJ1-1
CDR3nt: TGTGCCAGCAGAACCCACAGGGAAAGGGGAGCTGAAGCTTTCTTT
CDR3aa: CASRTHRERGAEAFF

abundance: .
v_gene: TRBV25-1
d_gene: .
j_gene: TRBJ2-2
CDR3nt: TGTGCCAGCAGTTGGGCTCACAGGAACACCGGGGAGCTGTTTTTT
CDR3aa: CASSWAHRNTGELFF

abundance: .
v_gene: TRBV7-8
d_gene: TRBD2
j_gene: TRBJ2-7
CDR3nt: TGTGCCAGCAGCTTAGGGCTAGCGGTATCCTACGAGCAGTACTTC
CDR3aa: CASSLGLAVSYEQYF

abundance: .
v_gene: TRBV24-1
d_gene: TRBD2
j_gene: TRBJ2-3
CDR3nt: TGTGCCACCAGTGACCAAGGGACTAGCGGGGGCCTGAGGCAGTATTTT
CDR3aa: CATSDQGTSGGLRQYF

abundance: once
v_gene: TRBV5-6
d_gene: .
j_gene: TRBJ2-7
CDR3nt: TGTGCCAGCAGCTTGGGGGCCGTTAGCGAGCAGTACTTC
CDR3aa: CASSLGAVSEQYF

abundance: .
v_gene: TRBV7-9
d_gene: .
j_gene: TRBJ2-2
CDR3nt: TGTGCCAGCAGCGCACCAGGGGCAAACACCGGGGAGCTGTTTTTT
CDR3aa: CASSAPGANTGELFF

abundance: .
v_gene: TRBV11-2
d_gene: .
j_gene: TRBJ2-4
CDR3nt: TGTGCCAGCAGTTGGGACATACTACGGATTCAGTACTTC
CDR3aa: CASSWDILRIQYF

abundance: .
v_gene: TRBV19
d_gene: .
j_gene: TRBJ2-3
CDR3nt: TGTGCCAGTAGTCATAGAACAAGCACAGATACGCAGTATTTT
CDR3aa: CASSHRTSTDTQYF

abundance: .
v_gene: TRBV20-1
d_gene: TRBD2
j_gene: TRBJ2-5
CDR3nt: TGCAGTGCCACGGGAGGTTCGGCGGAGACCCAGTACTTC
CDR3aa: CSATGGSAETQYF

abundance: .
v_gene: TRBV20-1
d_gene: TRBD2
j_gene: TRBJ2-7
CDR3nt: TGCAGTGCTAGAGATATCGGGGGACTAGCCTACGAGCAGTACTTC
CDR3aa: CSARDIGGLAYEQYF

abundance: .
v_gene: TRBV5-1
d_gene: TRBD1
j_gene: TRBJ1-2
CDR3nt: TGCGCCAGCAGCTTTGTCGACGGGACAGGGTACTATGGCTACACCTTC
CDR3aa: CASSFVDGTGYYGYTF

abundance: .
v_gene: TRBV5-1
d_gene: .
j_gene: TRBJ1-1
CDR3nt: TGCGCCAGCAGCAAGGCCGGAGTGAACACTGAAGCTTTCTTT
CDR3aa: CASSKAGVNTEAFF

abundance: .
v_gene: TRBV29-1
d_gene: TRBD1
j_gene: TRBJ2-3
CDR3nt: TGCAGCGTGAGGGGGACAGGGGCACCCCCTCTCACAGATACGCAGTATTTT
CDR3aa: CSVRGTGAPPLTDTQYF

abundance: .
v_gene: TRBV12-3/TRBV12-4
d_gene: .
j_gene: TRBJ1-2
CDR3nt: TGTGCCAGCAGTACAGGGTTCCATGGCTACACCTTC
CDR3aa: CASSTGFHGYTF